This T cell receptor (beta chain) was retrieved from a study of T cell responses to AZD1222 COVID-19 vaccine. Study-level results: At 160-218 and 743-854, vaccine-associated CD4 TCRs were dominant, and they spanned spike.

The data were produced by immunoSEQ multiplex PCR, yet TCRdb's version contains in-frame clones alone and is incomplete. Of about 110,000 clones listed, 85% to 95% were seen once; the top ten hold 7.8%. Trimming removed 7 bases from V and 3 bases from J; junction bases left unmatched: 6. The CDR3 spans 15 residues. Germline V gene lookup returns CDR1 LNHDA and CDR2 SQIVND (reference sequence). Concerning this clone itself: Its cognate antigen is unknown.

The sequence came from an adult in good health. The source material was peripheral blood, sampled on day 0 of AZD1222 vaccination. This sequence joins TRBV19 and TRBJ1-5; 10 bases fit TRBD1. CDR3 amino acids: CASKGQGYDNQPQHF. CDR3 nucleotides: TGTGCCAGTAAGGGACAGGGGTATGACAATCAGCCCCAGCATTTT.